The following is a T cell receptor beta chain sequence with its context. Its antigen specificity is not known. The input lacks base qualities; no much larger clone sits a single base away. The sample is drawn from a study of blood T cell repertoires in COVID-19 (TCRdb year 2020). Notes on the research overall: The collaborator samples originated in the United States, Italy and Spain and spanned the acute and convalescent phases of COVID-19. The prospective study material was composed of cDNA or gDNA derived from T cells, B-cell-depleted T cells, or PBMCs. Subjects who had been exposed to COVID-19, were actively infected with it, or had recovered from it provided the deeply sampled blood TCRbeta repertoires that made up the dataset. The repertoires were made available in a free public database intended to serve as a resource for research on the immune response to SARS-CoV-2. Samples were obtained from the ongoing ImmuneRACE study (first 160 participants) and from over 1,000 subjects provided by 6 global collaborators. Nearly every sample came with metadata listing a de-identified subject ID, COVID-19 status, age in years and sex. HLA class I and class II types, where available, came from metadata supplied by the sample provider rather than from assay-based typing.

TCRbeta CDR3 regions were amplified from genomic DNA using the immunoSEQ Assay, a bias-controlled multiplex PCR. The original methods were these. Within the assay, amplification of reference gene primers was used to estimate how many nucleated cells each sample contained. Sequence reads were collapsed and filtered to measure the absolute abundance of every unique TCRbeta CDR3 rearrangement. For each sample, productive Simpson clonality was calculated as the square root of Simpson's diversity index over productive rearrangements. TCRdb took over this immuneACCESS table, retaining in-frame rearrangements with V and J assigned. Such tables are incomplete; in checked studies, under half of the missing clones stem from an unresolved V gene, and the remainder is unexplained. That table gives V, J and clone size, and the DNA gave D and trimming. Across this sample there are 300,000 to 400,000 clones, with around 83% seen only once. 2.5% to 3% of the sample is taken by the ten largest.

What the authors observed across the whole study: Clinical and demographic metadata were provided uncurated, with the amount varying by source and participant.

V loses 4 bases of germline sequence and J loses 7 bases, and the interval between the two ends is 16 bases. The germline V gene yields MNHEY for CDR1 and SVGAGI for CDR2. There are 15 amino acids in the CDR3, from cysteine to phenylalanine inclusive. Only the CDR3 region is kept as DNA, spanning 45 bases read in frame from base 1. Whole blood was collected in K2EDTA tubes by collaborating institutions according to the institutions' own protocols. For TCRbeta analysis, collaborator samples were shipped as frozen whole blood, as isolated PBMCs, or as DNA extracted from either sample type. Specimen: peripheral blood. The V and J genes are TRBV6-5 and TRBJ2-2; the best D guess is TRBD1, with 5 bases matching. The sequence derives from a man aged 25 to 40 with active or convalescent COVID-19. CDR3 reads: CASSSLQGSGGELFF. The sequence in DNA is TGTGCCAGCAGTTCCCTCCAGGGCTCGGGCGGGGAGCTGTTTTTT.